Below, 8 T cell receptor beta chains from the same sample are listed, as sequenced in a study of blood T cells in healthy people across ages. A second PCR, run for about 6 to 11 cycles, used a sample-barcoded 5' primer plus a J-beta primer mix. TCRdb re-called the 5' RACE reads with MiXCR, one entry per CDR3 protein. The sample has a few hundred thousand distinct CDR3 sequences; 27% are singletons. Material for sequencing was blood. The receptors derive from a woman between 70 and 85 years old in good health.

This clonotype was seen once. The rearrangement uses TRBV5-5 and TRBJ2-6; TRBD1 aligns across 11 bases. Looked up from germline, CDR1 is SGHKS and CDR2 is YYEKEE (reference sequence). J gave up 1 base and V 3 bases, and 6 bases lay outside the gene matches. CDR3 size: 18 residues. The chain's CDR3 is CASSWTGGQASGANVLTF. The CDR3 DNA is TGTGCCAGCAGCTGGACAGGGGGCCAAGCTTCTGGGGCCAACGTCCTGACTTTC.

The chain couples TRBV6-1 to TRBJ2-1; TRBD2 agrees at 13 bases. After removal of 4 bases from V and 12 bases from J, the junction contained 12 bases not matched to a gene. This CDR3 is 16 amino acids long. Germline CDR1 reads MNHNS; CDR2 reads SASEGT. The CDR3 is CASSGLLAGGFDGQFF. In DNA, the CDR3 is TGTGCCAGCAGTGGATTACTAGCGGGGGGGTTCGATGGGCAGTTCTTC.

The chain uses TRBV20-1 and TRBJ1-4, with 7 bases lining up with TRBD1. This CDR3 contains 14 residues. Germline loops: CDR1 DFQATT, CDR2 SNEGSKA (reference sequence). The V segment lost 6 bases and the J segment 2 bases; nucleotides outside the gene matches: 6. The CDR3 is CSAADRITNEKLFF. The CDR3 coding sequence is TGCAGTGCCGCGGACAGGATCACTAATGAAAAACTGTTTTTT.

The V and J genes are TRBV24-1 and TRBJ2-1; no clear D gene. V lost 8 bases to trimming and J lost 6 bases, with 13 bases between them. The germline gives CDR1 KGHDR, CDR2 SFDVKD. This CDR3 contains 13 residues. CDR3 nucleotide sequence: TGTGCCACCACGGGCCAAAACCGCAATGAGCAGTTCTTC. It translates to CATTGQNRNEQFF.

This clonotype was detected a few times. V and J are TRBV6-6 and TRBJ1-1; D gene ambiguous. The CDR3 is 16 residues long. V was pared by 2 bases and J by 6 bases, with 19 bases between. CDR1 is MNHNY and CDR2 is SVGAGI in the germline V gene (reference sequence). The CDR3 coding sequence is TGTGCCAGCAGTTACAGGCTAGGACGCGAAGGGCCTGAAGCTTTCTTT. It specifies CASSYRLGREGPEAFF.

The chain couples TRBV5-1 to TRBJ2-2, with 9 bases matching TRBD1. CDR3 length: 18 amino acids. Germline V gene sequence: CDR1 SGHRS, CDR2 YFSETQ. With V trimmed by 0 bases and J by 4 bases, 10 bases remained unmatched. Here the CDR3 reads CASSLALDRGASTGELFF. The CDR3 DNA reads TGCGCCAGCAGCTTGGCCCTTGACAGGGGGGCGAGCACCGGGGAGCTGTTTTTT.

In this sample, this clonotype turned up a few times. The chain is built from TRBV6-5 and TRBJ2-6; perhaps TRBD1 as D (6 bases). V was clipped by 2 bases and J by 0 bases, with 14 bases between them. Germline V lookup: CDR1 MNHEY, CDR2 SVGAGI. The CDR3 extends over 18 amino acids. The CDR3 here is CASSYVRGTSSGANVLTF. CDR3 coding DNA: TGTGCCAGCAGTTACGTCAGGGGAACTTCCTCTGGGGCCAACGTCCTGACTTTC.

The chain links TRBV18 to TRBJ2-3; D might be TRBD2 (6 bases). Trimming left V 3 bases short and J 5 bases short, with 9 bases between. Germline V gene sequence: CDR1 KGHSH, CDR2 LQKENI. The CDR3 is 13 amino acids. CDR3 DNA sequence: TGTGCCAGCTCACCCCGTAGCGGAGATACGCAGTATTTT. Translated: CASSPRSGDTQYF.